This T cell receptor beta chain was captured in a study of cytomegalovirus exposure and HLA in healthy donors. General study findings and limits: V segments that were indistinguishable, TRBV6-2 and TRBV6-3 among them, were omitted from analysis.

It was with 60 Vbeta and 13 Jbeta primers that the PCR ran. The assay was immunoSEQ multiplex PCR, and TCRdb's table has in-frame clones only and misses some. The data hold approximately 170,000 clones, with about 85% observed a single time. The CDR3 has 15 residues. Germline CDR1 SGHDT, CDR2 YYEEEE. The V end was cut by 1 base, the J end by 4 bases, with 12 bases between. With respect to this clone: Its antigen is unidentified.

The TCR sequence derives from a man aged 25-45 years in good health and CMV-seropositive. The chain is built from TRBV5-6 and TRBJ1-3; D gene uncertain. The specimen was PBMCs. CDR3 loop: CASSLPPGYGNTIYF. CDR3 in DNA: TGTGCCAGCAGCTTGCCCCCGGGGTACGGAAACACCATATATTTT.